A single sample gave rise to the 10 T cell receptor beta chains below, sequenced in a study of cytomegalovirus exposure and HLA in healthy donors. Some clones are missing from TCRdb's copy, which holds only in-frame ones; the method was immunoSEQ multiplex PCR. Of around 150,000 clones detected, 75% to 90% appear once; the ten largest clones hold 2% to 2.5%. Sequenced material: PBMCs. The receptors come from a woman younger than 35 in good health and CMV-seronegative.

The V gene is TRBV4-3, the J gene TRBJ2-3; 7 bases match TRBD2. Germline CDR1 LGHNA, CDR2 YSLEER. With 4 bases clipped from V and 4 bases from J, the junction kept 11 bases outside the gene matches. CDR3 length: 16 residues. As DNA, the CDR3 is TGCGCCAGCAGCCCGGTCGGGCGGGAGATGGCAGATACGCAGTATTTT. The encoded protein is CASSPVGREMADTQYF.

This chain uses TRBV19 with TRBJ2-7; 7 nucleotides match TRBD1. This CDR3 is built from 16 residues. Germline loops: CDR1 LNHDA, CDR2 SQIVND (reference sequence). The ends lost 8 bases at V and 2 bases at J; junction bases unmatched: 15. CDR3 region: CASSLNHYGTAYEQYF. The DNA of the CDR3 is TGTGCCAGTTCCCTAAACCATTACGGGACAGCCTACGAGCAGTACTTC.

The rearrangement links TRBV11-2 to TRBJ2-7; D call uncertain. Germline V gene lookup returns CDR1 SGHAT and CDR2 FQNNGV. Trimming stripped 0 bases from V and 2 bases from J, with 8 bases between. The CDR3 is made up of 14 amino acids. The CDR3: CASSLDRAAYEQYF. CDR3 nucleotides: TGTGCCAGCAGCTTAGACCGCGCGGCCTACGAGCAGTACTTC.

The V call is TRBV28, the J call TRBJ2-1; 10 positions match TRBD2. The CDR3 sequence is 16 residues long. V lost 3 bases and J lost 4; bases outside the gene matches: 6. CDR1 MDHEN and CDR2 SYDVKM come from the germline V gene. The CDR3 spells CASSFRLAGVYNEQFF. CDR3 in DNA: TGTGCCAGCAGTTTTCGGCTAGCGGGGGTATACAATGAGCAGTTCTTC.

The chain employs TRBV6-1 and TRBJ2-3; 7 nucleotides agree with TRBD2. Germline V CDR1 and CDR2: MNHNS, SASEGT. This CDR3 has 14 amino acids. V shed 6 bases and J 1 base; nucleotides not matched to a gene: 4. The CDR3 DNA is TGTGCCAGCAGCCAACTAGCGCGCACAGATACGCAGTATTTT. Residues: CASSQLARTDTQYF.

The J gene is TRBJ2-7, the V gene TRBV5-1, with D possibly TRBD1 on 5 matching bases. CDR1 SGHRS and CDR2 YFSETQ come from the germline V gene. CDR3 length: 12 amino acids. Trimming took 5 bases from V and 4 from J, leaving 10 bases between them. The CDR3 reads CASSPTGYEQYF. DNA for the CDR3: TGCGCCAGCAGTCCTACAGGTTACGAGCAGTACTTC.

This sequence joins TRBV11-2 and TRBJ1-1; tentatively, D is TRBD1 (6 bases). This CDR3 comprises 12 residues. Germline loops: CDR1 SGHAT, CDR2 FQNNGV. Between the trimmed V and J ends, which lost 4 bases and 8 bases, there was a span of 11 bases. The CDR3 sequence is CASSSVRGEAFF. The DNA for the CDR3 is TGTGCCAGCAGCTCCGTAAGGGGGGAAGCTTTCTTT.

This chain uses TRBV6-5 with TRBJ2-7; 9 bases align to TRBD1. The CDR3 is made up of 15 amino acids. V shed 6 bases, J shed 4 bases, and the junction held 10 bases outside the gene matches. CDR1 and CDR2 from the germline V gene are MNHEY and SVGAGI. The CDR3 loop reads CASSREGQGLYEQYF. DNA for the CDR3: TGTGCCAGCAGCCGCGAGGGACAGGGATTATACGAGCAGTACTTC.

This rearrangement joins TRBV2 to TRBJ2-3; D is unresolved. CDR1 is SNHLY and CDR2 is FYNNEI in the germline V gene. V shed 1 base and J shed 2 bases, with 7 bases lying between them. The CDR3 spans 14 residues. The CDR3 region has the DNA TGTGCCAGCAGTGAAGAACTGATCACAGATACGCAGTATTTT. Its protein is CASSEELITDTQYF.

The chain employs TRBV10-2 and TRBJ2-7, with 8 bases lining up with TRBD2. The CDR3 is made up of 14 amino acids. V lost 2 bases, J lost 5 bases, and 5 bases stayed unmatched. Germline CDR1 and CDR2: WSHSY and SAAADI. The CDR3 sequence is CASSEQREYDEQYF. The CDR3 DNA sequence: TGCGCCAGCAGTGAGCAGCGGGAGTATGACGAGCAGTACTTC.